A single T cell receptor beta chain is shown here with its context. Its antigen is as yet unknown. The sample originates from a study of beta chain features in type 1 diabetes. Study overall: Across the samples, roughly 98,000,000 sorted cells were examined in total.

cDNA synthesis used the whole RNA isolate, giving expressed TCRB sequences. Profiling relied on immunoSEQ multiplex PCR, and the TCRdb table lists in-frame clones only, not all of them. The sample shows tens of thousands of clones, 55% to 75% of them seen only once. Study-wide results and limits: Across all four CD4+ subsets, people with type 1 diabetes showed modestly shorter TCRB CDR3s.

V trimming: 6 bases; J trimming: 0 bases; junction bases outside the gene matches: 4. Germline CDR1 and CDR2: MNHEY and SMNVEV (reference sequence). This CDR3 is built from 14 residues. The sequencing sample was made of stem cell memory CD4+ T cells from blood. This TCR was recovered from a woman in her 30s with type 1 diabetes. The chain uses TRBV27 and TRBJ2-5; 7 nucleotides agree with TRBD2. CDR3 protein: CASSLAGHQETQYF. CDR3 bases: TGTGCCAGCAGCTTAGCGGGCCACCAAGAGACCCAGTACTTC.